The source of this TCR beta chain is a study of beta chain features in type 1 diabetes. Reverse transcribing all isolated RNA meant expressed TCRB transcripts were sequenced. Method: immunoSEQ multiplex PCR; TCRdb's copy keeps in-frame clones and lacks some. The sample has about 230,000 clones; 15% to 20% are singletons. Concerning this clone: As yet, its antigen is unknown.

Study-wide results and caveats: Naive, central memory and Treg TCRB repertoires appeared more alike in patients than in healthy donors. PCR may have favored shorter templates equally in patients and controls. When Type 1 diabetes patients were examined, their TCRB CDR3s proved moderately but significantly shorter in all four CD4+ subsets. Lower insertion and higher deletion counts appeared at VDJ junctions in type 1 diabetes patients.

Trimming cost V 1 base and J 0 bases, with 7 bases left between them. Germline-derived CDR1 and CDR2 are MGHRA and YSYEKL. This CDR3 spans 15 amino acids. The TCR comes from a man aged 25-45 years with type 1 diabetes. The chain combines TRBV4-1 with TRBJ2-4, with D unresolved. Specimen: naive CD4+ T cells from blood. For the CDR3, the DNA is TGCGCCAGCAGCCAAGGAGCGTTAGCCAAAAACATTCAGTACTTC. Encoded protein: CASSQGALAKNIQYF.